Given below is one TCR beta chain in context. Its antigen is not known. Researchers grouped second doses given at about 4 or about 12 weeks into one pool. TCRdb keeps only in-frame clones here, not all; method: immunoSEQ multiplex PCR. The sample holds 150,000 to 200,000 clones, roughly nine tenths seen once. Per germline, CDR1 LGHNA and CDR2 YNFKEQ. V lost 0 bases and J 5 bases, leaving 22 bases between the germline ends. The CDR3 length is 19 residues. These data belong to a study of T cell responses to AZD1222 COVID-19 vaccine. Points from the study as a whole: The study found vaccine-associated CD4 TCRs spanning spike, dominant at 160-218 and 743-854. White British people made up most donors, females outnumbered males, and clonal diversity was possibly underestimated. In the spike-specific TCR repertoire, nearly half reportedly target unmutated variant regions.

The TCR originated in an adult who received the AZD1222 COVID-19 vaccine. This material consisted of peripheral blood, taken 28 days after the second AZD1222 dose. J is TRBJ2-2 and V is TRBV4-2; possibly TRBD2 for D (5 bases). The CDR3, as DNA: TGTGCCAGCAGCCAAGAGAGAGCTAGCCCCCGTAGGGATACCGGGGAGCTGTTTTTT. This encodes CASSQERASPRRDTGELFF.